A selection of T cell receptor beta chains follows, all from one sample in a study of T-cell reconstitution after alpha-beta-depleted transplantation in children. MiXCR, run by TCRdb on the PCR reads, gives a single entry per CDR3 protein. The sample includes 490,000 or so distinct CDR3 sequences, under 15% of them seen just once. The sample in question was PBMCs from the stem cell graft donor, obtained from the stem cell graft. These receptors were obtained from a human donor who donated a stem cell graft to a child with combined immunodeficiency. Both conserved end residues are trimmed from each CDR3. Clone size is not always given. Where it is, it says once, few, many or a class for expanded clones.

clone_size	v_call	j_call	cdr3_aa
many	TRBV6-1	TRBJ1-1	ASSELGQGGGAF
many	TRBV4-3	TRBJ2-1	ASSQESGGSYNEQF
NA	TRBV11-1	TRBJ2-5	ASSLGSSGGEYQETQY
few	TRBV20-1	TRBJ1-6	SARSHFNSPLH
NA	TRBV5-1	TRBJ2-1	ATGTGYNEQF
NA	TRBV5-1	TRBJ2-7	ASSLVVFSYEQY
NA	TRBV20-1	TRBJ2-1	SARDFGTGDGEQF
few	TRBV4-2	TRBJ2-1	ASSPGPRDRGINEQF
few	TRBV29-1	TRBJ2-4	SVTDQGAKNIQY
NA	TRBV2	TRBJ2-1	ASRLAGGTYNEQF
few	TRBV30	TRBJ2-4	AWKTGYIQY
NA	TRBV7-2	TRBJ2-3	ASSLGRGRVLDTQY
NA	TRBV7-7	TRBJ2-3	ASSLGAGGPDTQY
few	TRBV3-1	TRBJ2-1	ASSHAGTGYNEQF
many	TRBV7-9	TRBJ2-3	ASSGGRATPDTQY
NA	TRBV20-1	TRBJ1-6	SARDLGTGDNSPLH
NA	TRBV3-1	TRBJ2-7	ASSQERDKGTQGPYEQY
few	TRBV11-2	TRBJ2-1	ASSLVNNRLYNEQF
few	TRBV27	TRBJ1-6	ASSFRSSPLH
many	TRBV12-3/TRBV12-4	TRBJ1-2	ASTPGQLFYGYT
many	TRBV5-1	TRBJ2-3	ASSLVSGYDPDTQY
many	TRBV3-1	TRBJ2-1	ASSQNSYNEQF
NA	TRBV20-1	TRBJ2-1	SSPLWNNEQF
few	TRBV3-1	TRBJ2-5	ASSRADRLETQY
few	TRBV7-2	TRBJ1-1	ASSSWSGPNTEAF
many	TRBV11-2	TRBJ2-3	ASSLLAGGIDTQY
many	TRBV7-8	TRBJ2-7	ASSLGPRYEQY
few	TRBV20-1	TRBJ2-1	SARDRQGPYNEQF
NA	TRBV7-9	TRBJ1-2	ASSPSGGNGYT
few	TRBV12-3/TRBV12-4	TRBJ2-4	ASSSTSGTVGKNIQY
many	TRBV9	TRBJ2-5	ASSGGVPWGETQY
NA	TRBV7-2	TRBJ2-7	ASSLVGTGGPYEQY
few	TRBV7-2	TRBJ2-5	ASSLSSMETQY
many	TRBV20-1	TRBJ2-7	SARTLTGYEQY
NA	TRBV6-4	TRBJ2-2	ASDRSTGELF
NA	TRBV20-1	TRBJ2-7	SARDEWRDVTYEQY
NA	TRBV6-1	TRBJ1-4	ASSRQTQNEKLF
NA	TRBV2	TRBJ2-1	ASSAGLAGGSEQF
NA	TRBV7-2	TRBJ2-7	ASSPNGGYEQY
many	TRBV6-4	TRBJ1-1	ASSDSPGTEAF
NA	TRBV7-2	TRBJ1-2	ASSPPDGSNYGYT
many	TRBV7-9	TRBJ2-1	ASSLGTPGNEQF
NA	TRBV2	TRBJ2-4	ASSGQGNIQY
many	TRBV12-3/TRBV12-4	TRBJ2-7	ASSSKVLSYEQY
few	TRBV4-3	TRBJ2-1	ASSQDRAPYNEQF
few	TRBV12-3/TRBV12-4	TRBJ2-1	ASTNSWGSTNEQF
NA	TRBV6-1	TRBJ1-3	ASSELRWGNTIY
NA	TRBV18	TRBJ2-7	ASSRRTGGVWRKLSSYEQY
many	TRBV29-1	TRBJ2-3	SVDNGDTDTQY